These 27 T cell receptor beta chains came from one sample sequenced in a study of T-cell reconstitution after alpha-beta-depleted transplantation in children. During its preparation, the TCRbeta library received unique molecular identifiers. TCRdb called the PCR reads again in MiXCR, with one record for every CDR3 protein. The table has more than 90,000 distinct CDR3 sequences, about a tenth seen once. Material: PBMCs, obtained before TCRalphabeta/CD19-depleted stem cell transplant. The receptor source for this set is a boy aged 2 to 10 with acute lymphoblastic leukemia, due to receive a stem cell transplant.

The chain joins TRBV5-1 to TRBJ2-1; D remains unclear. Germline V CDR1 and CDR2: SGHRS, YFSETQ. V gave up 0 bases and J gave up 6 bases, with 7 bases separating them. The CDR3 runs to 13 residues. The CDR3 nucleotides are TGCGCCAGCAGCTTGGAGGTTGTCAATGAGCAGTTCTTC. Translating gives CASSLEVVNEQFF. Variable domain in full (rest from reference TRBV5-1 and TRBJ2-1): KAGVTQTPRYLIKTRGQQVTLSCSPISGHRSVSWYQQTPGQGLQFLFEYFSETQRNKGNFPGRFSGRQFSNSRSEMNVSTLELGDSALYLCASSLEVVNEQFFGPGTRLTVL.

This clonotype was seen ten or more times. This chain joins TRBV20-1 and TRBJ2-4; 13 bases align to TRBD2. This CDR3 has 19 amino acids. Germline values: CDR1 DFQATT, CDR2 SNEGSKA (reference sequence). The junction had 11 bases not matched to a gene; V was cut back by 1 base and J by 2 bases. The CDR3, as DNA: TGCAGTGCTAGAGCTCCCGGGACTAGCGGGATAGAGACCAAAAACATTCAGTACTTC. Protein: CSARAPGTSGIETKNIQYF.

In its sample, this clonotype was seen many times. This chain connects TRBV7-9 to TRBJ2-1; tentatively, D is TRBD2 (5 bases). Germline-derived CDR1 and CDR2 are SEHNR and FQNEAQ (reference sequence). The CDR3 contains 16 residues. Trimming took off 5 bases at V and 0 bases at J, with 14 bases between the two ends. The CDR3 nucleotides read TGTGCCAGCAGCCCCCGGCTGGGGAGCTCCTACAATGAGCAGTTCTTC. Its protein product is CASSPRLGSSYNEQFF.

The chain joins TRBV6-4 to TRBJ2-3; TRBD1 aligns across 10 bases. J gave up 1 base and V 9 bases, and 4 bases lay outside the gene matches. Germline V lookup: CDR1 MRHNA, CDR2 SNTAGT. The CDR3 extends over 14 amino acids. CDR3 sequence reads: CASSGTGGTDTQYF. The DNA of the CDR3 is TGTGCCAGTTCCGGGACAGGGGGCACAGATACGCAGTATTTT.

Ten or more counts support this clonotype. This chain links TRBV12-3 or TRBV12-4 with TRBJ2-1; D remains unclear. Trimming took off 3 bases at V and 7 bases at J, with 4 bases between the two ends. CDR3 length: 11 amino acids. In nucleotides, the CDR3 is TGTGCCAGCAGTTTCAGGAATGAGCAGTTCTTC. Its translation: CASSFRNEQFF.

This clonotype has a handful of counts. The V and J genes are TRBV6-1 and TRBJ2-1; 12 bases are a match to TRBD2. The trim removed 3 bases at V and 6 bases at J, leaving 3 bases unmatched. The CDR3 contains 15 residues. Germline V CDR1 and CDR2: MNHNS, SASEGT. CDR3 in amino acids: CASSDLAGGVNEQFF. CDR3 nucleotides: TGTGCCAGCAGTGATCTAGCGGGAGGGGTCAATGAGCAGTTCTTC.

The chain joins TRBV5-1 to TRBJ1-1; no clear D. CDR1 SGHRS and CDR2 YFSETQ come from the germline V gene. Trimming took off 2 bases at V and 1 base at J, with 12 bases between the two ends. CDR3 size: 15 residues. CDR3: CASSLSQARNTEAFF. The CDR3 DNA is TGCGCCAGCAGCTTATCTCAGGCAAGGAACACTGAAGCTTTCTTT.

This clonotype was counted only a few times. The rearrangement joins TRBV20-1 to TRBJ2-3, with TRBD2 identical over 9 bases. CDR1 is DFQATT, CDR2 SNEGSKA, per germline (reference sequence). Trimming removed 0 bases from V and 1 base from J; junction bases left unmatched: 5. The CDR3 sequence is 16 residues long. The CDR3 protein is CSARDPSGTRTDTQYF. The CDR3 nucleotides read TGCAGTGCTAGAGATCCTAGCGGGACCCGCACAGATACGCAGTATTTT.

There are a few counts of this clonotype. The chain recombines TRBV7-9 with TRBJ2-3; 7 nucleotides line up with TRBD2. V lost 3 bases to trimming and J lost 3 bases; unmatched junction nucleotides: 9. The CDR3 is made up of 16 amino acids. CDR1 and CDR2 (germline): SEHNR, FQNEAQ (reference sequence). The CDR3 DNA is TGTGCCAGCAGCTTCCGACGGGACTACAAGACAGATACGCAGTATTTT. Encoded protein: CASSFRRDYKTDTQYF.

This clonotype has just a few counts. The chain couples TRBV5-1 to TRBJ2-1; perhaps TRBD2 as D (7 bases). From germline, CDR1 is SGHRS and CDR2 YFSETQ. The CDR3 spans 15 residues. V was cut by 0 bases and J by 7 bases, with 14 bases left in between. The CDR3 sequence is CASSLAARGGNEQFF. CDR3 nucleotide sequence: TGCGCCAGCAGCTTGGCCGCCAGGGGAGGGAATGAGCAGTTCTTC.

This clonotype was counted ten times or more. The chain employs TRBV7-2 and TRBJ2-4; 8 bases line up with TRBD2. V shed 6 bases, J shed 0 bases, and the junction held 7 bases outside the gene matches. The CDR3 runs 16 residues. Germline V CDR1 and CDR2: SGHTA, FQGNSA. As DNA, the CDR3 is TGTGCCAGCAGGGCGGGAGGCGTTCTAGCCAAAAACATTCAGTACTTC. Its translation: CASRAGGVLAKNIQYF.

The table lists this clonotype with many counts. The V and J genes are TRBV27 and TRBJ1-5; TRBD1 aligns across 9 bases. The CDR3 sequence is 15 residues long. The trim removed 6 bases at V and 4 bases at J, leaving 7 bases unmatched. CDR1 MNHEY and CDR2 SMNVEV come from the germline V gene (reference sequence). CDR3 bases: TGTGCCAGCAGACTTGGCGGGACAGGGAATCAGCCCCAGCATTTT. Translating gives CASRLGGTGNQPQHF.

This clonotype was detected ten times or more. The chain combines TRBV5-1 with TRBJ2-5; perhaps TRBD2 as D (7 bases). The CDR3 has 17 residues. Looked up from germline, CDR1 is SGHRS and CDR2 is YFSETQ. V was shortened by 2 bases and J by 5 bases, with 22 bases between the two germline ends. The CDR3 bases are TGCGCCAGCAGCTTAGTAACAGGCTCACCGGGGGGCGAGACCCAGTACTTC. The encoded protein is CASSLVTGSPGGETQYF.

Many counts were recorded for this clonotype. V and J are TRBV12-3 or TRBV12-4 and TRBJ2-2; 7 bases match TRBD2. The CDR3 has 13 residues. Trimming took 11 bases from V and 7 from J; bases not matched to a gene: 10. The CDR3 DNA is TGTGCCGGACTAGGGCCACGAGACGGGGAGCTGTTTTTT. Protein sequence: CAGLGPRDGELFF.

The chain carries TRBV18 and TRBJ2-1, with 8 positions matching TRBD2. Germline loops: CDR1 KGHSH, CDR2 LQKENI. The V and J ends lost 6 bases and 7 bases, in that order; junction bases with no gene match: 8. The CDR3 is 14 amino acids. The CDR3 sequence: CASSPRSGSNEQFF. CDR3 coding DNA: TGTGCCAGCTCTCCGCGAAGCGGGAGTAATGAGCAGTTCTTC.

This clonotype showed up just a few times. The chain carries TRBV6-1 and TRBJ2-5; 9 positions match TRBD2. The CDR3 spans 14 residues. After removal of 1 base from V and 13 bases from J, the junction contained 10 bases not matched to a gene. Germline CDR1 is MNHNS and CDR2 is SASEGT. The CDR3 region has the DNA TGTGCCAGCAGTGAAGAGCTAGCGGGGCTTGTAGGGTACTTC. Amino acids: CASSEELAGLVGYF.

J is TRBJ2-5 and V is TRBV4-1; the D gene is possibly TRBD2 (6 bases). V was cut by 1 base and J by 0 bases, with 9 bases left in between. The CDR3 totals 15 residues. CDR1 is MGHRA, CDR2 YSYEKL, per germline. CDR3 nucleotide sequence: TGCGCCAGCAGCCAAGGGCGGGAATACCAAGAGACCCAGTACTTC. As protein: CASSQGREYQETQYF.

This clonotype was detected many times. This chain connects TRBV5-6 to TRBJ2-7, with no clear D. Germline lookup yields CDR1 SGHDT and CDR2 YYEEEE. The CDR3 runs 14 residues. Trimming took off 1 base at V and 2 bases at J, with 10 bases between the two ends. CDR3: CASSLSHQTYEQYF. The DNA for the CDR3 is TGTGCCAGCAGCTTGAGTCACCAAACCTACGAGCAGTACTTC.

This clonotype has ten or more counts. This sequence joins TRBV7-3 and TRBJ2-2; 8 nucleotides agree with TRBD2. The germline gives CDR1 SGHTA, CDR2 FQGTGA. This CDR3 region has 14 residues. With 5 bases clipped from V and 7 bases from J, the junction kept 6 bases outside the gene matches. CDR3 nucleotides: TGTGCCAGCAGCCACGGCACTAGCGGCGGGGAGCTGTTTTTT. It encodes CASSHGTSGGELFF.

The J gene is TRBJ2-6, the V gene TRBV11-1; 10 bases agree with TRBD1. The ends lost 4 bases at V and 1 base at J; junction bases unmatched: 7. The CDR3 loop spans 18 amino acids. Germline CDR1 SGHAT, CDR2 FQDESV (reference sequence). CDR3 DNA sequence: TGTGCCAGCAGCTGGGACCGGGACAGGGGATCTGGGGCCAACGTCCTGACTTTC. Amino acid sequence: CASSWDRDRGSGANVLTF.

This clonotype was observed a handful of times. The chain uses TRBV28 and TRBJ2-2; D gene uncertain. This CDR3 has 15 amino acids. Germline CDR1 and CDR2: MDHEN and SYDVKM. Trimming cost V 5 bases and J 4 bases, with 14 bases left between them. The DNA of the CDR3 is TGTGCCAGCAGTACAGACCTAAGGGTCACCGGGGAGCTGTTTTTT. Protein product: CASSTDLRVTGELFF. Together with reference TRBV28 and TRBJ2-2, the CDR3 gives the full variable domain: DVKVTQSSRYLVKRTGEKVFLECVQDMDHENMFWYRQDPGLGLRLIYFSYDVKMKEKGDIPEGYSVSREKKERFSLILESASTNQTSMYLCASSTDLRVTGELFFGEGSRLTVL.

This clonotype was counted at least ten times. The V call is TRBV20-1, the J call TRBJ2-1, with a tentative D call TRBD2 (7 bases). Germline values: CDR1 DFQATT, CDR2 SNEGSKA (reference sequence). Trimming shortened V by 3 bases and J by 1 base, and 16 bases separated the two germline ends. The CDR3 runs 16 residues. DNA for the CDR3: TGCAGTGCTAGGGAATTAGGGGGAGGGTCCTACAATGAGCAGTTCTTC. It codes for CSARELGGGSYNEQFF.

The table lists this clonotype with a few counts. V gene TRBV5-1 combines with J gene TRBJ2-2, with a possible D match to TRBD1 (6 bases). The CDR3 loop spans 13 amino acids. Germline loops: CDR1 SGHRS, CDR2 YFSETQ. Trimming cost V 7 bases and J 6 bases, with 13 bases left between them. For the CDR3, the DNA is TGCGCCAGCGCCGAGGACAGCCCCGGGGAGCTGTTTTTT. It translates to CASAEDSPGELFF.

Only a few counts were recorded for this clonotype. The V call is TRBV11-1, the J call TRBJ2-1, with D perhaps matching TRBD2 (5 bases). Trimming took off 0 bases at V and 12 bases at J, with 15 bases between the two ends. This CDR3 is built from 14 residues. Germline CDR1 SGHAT, CDR2 FQDESV (reference sequence). CDR3 sequence reads: CASSLANAPGRQFF. The DNA of the CDR3 is TGTGCCAGCAGCTTAGCTAACGCCCCGGGGAGGCAGTTCTTC. Full variable domain (outside the CDR3, taken from reference TRBV11-1 and TRBJ2-1): EAEVAQSPRYKITEKSQAVAFWCDPISGHATLYWYRQILGQGPELLVQFQDESVVDDSQLPKDRFSAERLKGVDSTLKIQPAELGDSAMYLCASSLANAPGRQFFGPGTRLTVL.

This clonotype was seen a handful of times. V is TRBV12-3 or TRBV12-4 and J is TRBJ2-1; tentatively, D is TRBD2 (5 bases). The ends were cut back, 2 bases at V and 7 bases at J, with 6 bases in the middle. This CDR3 contains 12 residues. DNA for the CDR3: TGTGCCAGCAGTTTACCGGGAAATGAGCAGTTCTTC. It encodes CASSLPGNEQFF.

This clonotype is classed as medium-sized (0.01 to 0.1%). The chain joins TRBV25-1 to TRBJ1-2, with D unresolved. Germline assignment: CDR1 MGHDK and CDR2 SYGVNS. The CDR3 is 14 residues long. Trimming removed 1 base from V and 6 bases from J, with 12 bases in between. For the CDR3, the DNA is TGTGCCAGCAGTGAATGGGAGGGAGTCGATGGCTACACCTTC. Translating gives CASSEWEGVDGYTF.

This clonotype has more than one count but fewer than ten. The chain is built from TRBV27 and TRBJ2-7; D ambiguous. Germline CDR1 is MNHEY and CDR2 is SMNVEV (reference sequence). V was shortened by 3 bases and J by 0 bases, with 12 bases between the two germline ends. This CDR3 contains 15 residues. The CDR3 nucleotides read TGTGCCAGCAGTTTGGGTCCAGAGAGCTCCTACGAGCAGTACTTC. Translation gives CASSLGPESSYEQYF.